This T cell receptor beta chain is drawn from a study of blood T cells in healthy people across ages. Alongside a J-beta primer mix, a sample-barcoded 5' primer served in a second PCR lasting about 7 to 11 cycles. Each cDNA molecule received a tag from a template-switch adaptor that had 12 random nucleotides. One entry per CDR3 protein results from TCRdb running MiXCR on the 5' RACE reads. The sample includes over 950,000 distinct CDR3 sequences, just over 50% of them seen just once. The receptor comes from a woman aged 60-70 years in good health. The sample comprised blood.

Written as DNA, the CDR3 is TGTGCCAGCAGTTCCACTGACTCTGGAAACACCATATATTTT. This gives the protein CASSSTDSGNTIYF. The gene calls are TRBV6-6 and TRBJ1-3; D is ambiguous. This CDR3 is built from 14 residues. The germline CDR1 and CDR2 sequences are MNHNY and SVGAGI (reference sequence). V was cut by 4 bases and J by 0 bases, with 7 bases left in between.